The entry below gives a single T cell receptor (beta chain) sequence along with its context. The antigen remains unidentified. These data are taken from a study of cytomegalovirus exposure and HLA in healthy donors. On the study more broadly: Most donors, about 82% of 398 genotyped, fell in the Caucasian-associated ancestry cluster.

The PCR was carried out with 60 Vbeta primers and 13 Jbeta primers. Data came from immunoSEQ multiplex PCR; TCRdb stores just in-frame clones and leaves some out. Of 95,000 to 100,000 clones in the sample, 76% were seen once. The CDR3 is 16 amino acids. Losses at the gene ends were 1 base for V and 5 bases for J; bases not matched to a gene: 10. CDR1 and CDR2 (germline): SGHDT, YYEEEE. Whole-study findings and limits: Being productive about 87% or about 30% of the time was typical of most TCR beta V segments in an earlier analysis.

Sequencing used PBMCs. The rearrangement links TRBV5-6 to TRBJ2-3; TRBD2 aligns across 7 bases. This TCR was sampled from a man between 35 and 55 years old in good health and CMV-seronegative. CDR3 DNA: TGTGCCAGCAGCTTGAATAGGGCGGGGAGGGGAGATACGCAGTATTTT. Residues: CASSLNRAGRGDTQYF.